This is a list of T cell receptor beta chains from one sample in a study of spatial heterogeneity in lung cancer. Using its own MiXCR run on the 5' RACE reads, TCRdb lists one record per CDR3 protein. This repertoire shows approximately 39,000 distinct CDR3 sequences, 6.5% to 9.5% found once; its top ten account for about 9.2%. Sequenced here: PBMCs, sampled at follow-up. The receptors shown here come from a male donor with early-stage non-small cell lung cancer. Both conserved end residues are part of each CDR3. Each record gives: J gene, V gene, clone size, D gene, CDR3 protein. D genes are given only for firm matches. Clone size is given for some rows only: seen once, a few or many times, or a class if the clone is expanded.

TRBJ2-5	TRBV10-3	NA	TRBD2	CAISELRREIQETQYF
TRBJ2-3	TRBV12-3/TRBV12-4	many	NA	CASRPLQQPKGDTQYF
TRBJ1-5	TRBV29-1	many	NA	CSVRKGFNQPQHF
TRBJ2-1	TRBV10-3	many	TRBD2	CAISELTGGYNEQFF
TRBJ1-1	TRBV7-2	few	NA	CASSSEGRVRDTEAFF
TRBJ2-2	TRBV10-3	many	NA	CAITRANTGELFF
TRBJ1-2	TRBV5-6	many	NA	CASSLDRANYGYTF
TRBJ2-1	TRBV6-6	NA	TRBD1	CASRGDSSSYNEQFF
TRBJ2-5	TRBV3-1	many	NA	CASSQDLNRANVEETQYF
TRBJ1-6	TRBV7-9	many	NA	CASAGPGTNDSPLHF
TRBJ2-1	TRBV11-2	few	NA	CASSLLASRNEQFF
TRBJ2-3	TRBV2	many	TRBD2	CASSVFSGDTQYF
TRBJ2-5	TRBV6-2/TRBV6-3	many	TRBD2	CASRPLRAGAQETQYF
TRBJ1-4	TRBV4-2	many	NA	CASSQVTRGQASLGNEKLFF
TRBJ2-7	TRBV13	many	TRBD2	CASSLPRTSGGEQYF
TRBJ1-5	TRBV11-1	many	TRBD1	CASSTGQNQPQHF
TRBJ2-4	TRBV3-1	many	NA	CASSQEGGKGQIKRGAKNIQYF